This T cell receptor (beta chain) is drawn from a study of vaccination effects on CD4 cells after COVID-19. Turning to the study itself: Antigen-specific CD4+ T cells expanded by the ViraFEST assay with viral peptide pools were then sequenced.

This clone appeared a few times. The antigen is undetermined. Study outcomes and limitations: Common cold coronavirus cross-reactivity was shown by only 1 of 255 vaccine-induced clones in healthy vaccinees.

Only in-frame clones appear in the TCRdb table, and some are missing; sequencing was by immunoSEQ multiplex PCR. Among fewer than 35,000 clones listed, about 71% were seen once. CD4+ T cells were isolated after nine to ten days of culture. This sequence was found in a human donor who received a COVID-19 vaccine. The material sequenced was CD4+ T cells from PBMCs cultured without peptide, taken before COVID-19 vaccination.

DNA for the CDR3: TGTGCCAGCAGTGAAATGGGACAGGGAGGGTCTGAAGCTTTCTTT. The encoded protein is CASSEMGQGGSEAFF. The rearrangement uses TRBV6-1 and TRBJ1-1; TRBD1 matches at 9 bases. Trimming took 2 bases from V and 6 from J; bases not matched to a gene: 7. Germline loops: CDR1 MNHNS, CDR2 SASEGT. CDR3 length: 15 residues.